This T cell receptor beta chain was retrieved from a study of blood T cell repertoires in COVID-19. Repertoires were generated with immunoSEQ multiplex PCR, while TCRdb's copy carries only in-frame clones and drops some. The sample records 220,000 or so clones, just under 90% being singletons. To note about this clone: In the same sample, other DNA sequences code for this CDR3.

During the 2 weeks before they entered the study, exposed participants had met someone with a PCR-confirmed or clinician-diagnosed COVID-19 case. The sample taken for sequencing was PBMCs or T cells enriched from blood (not recorded which). This clonotype was sampled from a man in his fifties who had been exposed to COVID-19.

The CDR3 is CSVEDAGGTDTQYF. CDR3 bases: TGCAGCGTTGAAGACGCAGGGGGCACAGATACGCAGTATTTT. This chain connects TRBV29-1 to TRBJ2-3; possibly TRBD1 for D (6 bases). The CDR3 length is 14 residues. Germline lookup yields CDR1 SQVTM and CDR2 ANQGSEA. Trimming took off 0 bases at V and 1 base at J, with 8 bases between the two ends.